What follows are 3 T cell receptor beta chains derived from one specimen sequenced in a study of T cells expressing NK-cell markers (dated by TCRdb to 2020 to 2021). Libraries came from 5' RACE. The instrument was an Illumina HiSeq 2000. TCRdb reprocessed the public reads and reports one entry per CDR3 protein sequence, without DNA. The sample's own table lists a few hundred thousand distinct CDR3 sequences. The ten biggest clones cover roughly 5.2% of the sample. Sequencing was done on a sample of blood T cells: a sorted CD56 or NKG2C T cell subset, CD4+ or CD8+ T cells, or bulk PBMC T cells (not recorded which). Receptor source: a man aged 18-75 years in good health.

This chain uses TRBV5-1 with TRBJ1-1. The germline V gene encodes CDR1 SGHRS and CDR2 YFSETQ. The CDR3 is 17 amino acids. The CDR3 is CASSRAGRASSGTEAFF.

V usage is TRBV29-1 and J usage is TRBJ1-2. Germline V CDR1 and CDR2: SQVTM, ANQGSEA. The CDR3 sequence is 13 residues long. This CDR3 is CSVEDFLNYGYTF.

CDR3 in amino acids: CASSSSGGQGGYTF. The rearrangement joins TRBV7-8 to TRBJ1-2. CDR1 and CDR2 (germline): SGHVS, FQNEAQ. The CDR3 runs to 14 residues.